Sequencing of this T cell receptor beta chain was carried out in a study of regulatory T cells in long-lasting Graves disease. Libraries of TCR beta came from iRepertoire HTBI primers plus Arm-PCR of CDR3 regions. TCRdb reprocessed the multiplex PCR reads with MiXCR, giving one entry per CDR3 protein. The sample includes 350,000 to 550,000 distinct CDR3 sequences, 15% to 20% of them seen just once. This clonotype was found many times. Regarding time point: newly diagnosed GD, antithyroid drugs for less than 3 months. From RNA extracted from PBMCs, the TCR library was made. A blood draw put about 10 milliliters of peripheral blood into EDTA tubes. This CDR3 contains 15 residues. The germline V gene encodes CDR1 SGHTA and CDR2 FQGNSA. V lost 5 bases, J lost 7 bases, and 5 bases stayed unmatched. These data are also associated with another study on T cells in Graves' hyperthyroidism and ophthalmopathy. That report adds: The study defined stable Graves' hyperthyroidism as no ophthalmopathy progression within 18 months. Patients aged 18 to 65 had newly diagnosed hyperthyroidism of under 2 months' duration.

This specimen was peripheral blood mononuclear cells (PBMCs), taken at new diagnosis, from a patient treated with antithyroid drugs. The source is a woman aged 18 to 35 with Graves disease. The chain employs TRBV7-2 and TRBJ2-1; 13 nucleotides align to TRBD2. The CDR3 nucleotides are TGTGCCAGCAGCCCCCGGACTAGCGGGAGAAATGAGCAGTTCTTC. Its protein is CASSPRTSGRNEQFF.